This T cell receptor beta chain came from a study of blood T cell repertoires in COVID-19. Study summary: COVID-19 samples from acute and convalescent phases originated in the United States, Italy and Spain.

Trimming stripped 7 bases from V and 2 bases from J, with 12 bases between. CDR1 is ENHRY and CDR2 is SYGVKD in the germline V gene. The CDR3 has 14 residues. Method: immunoSEQ multiplex PCR; TCRdb's copy keeps in-frame clones and lacks some. The sample shows more than 110,000 clones, around 80% of them seen only once. Material for sequencing was peripheral blood. The sequence derives from a man at least 80 years old with acute or convalescent COVID-19. This chain links TRBV10-3 with TRBJ1-3, with no clear D. CDR3 protein: CAITDGITGNTIYF. CDR3 DNA sequence: TGTGCCATCACCGACGGGATCACTGGAAACACCATATATTTT.